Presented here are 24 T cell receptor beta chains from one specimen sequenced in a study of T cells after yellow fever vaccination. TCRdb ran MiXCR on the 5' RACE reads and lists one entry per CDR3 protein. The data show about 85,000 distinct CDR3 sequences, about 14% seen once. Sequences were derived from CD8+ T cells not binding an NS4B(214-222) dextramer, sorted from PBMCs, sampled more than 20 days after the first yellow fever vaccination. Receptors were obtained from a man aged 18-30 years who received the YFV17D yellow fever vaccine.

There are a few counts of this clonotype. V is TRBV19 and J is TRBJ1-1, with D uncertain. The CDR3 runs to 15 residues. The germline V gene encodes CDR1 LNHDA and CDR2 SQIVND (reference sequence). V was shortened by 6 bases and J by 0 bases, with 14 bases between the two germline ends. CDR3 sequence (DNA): TGTGCCAGTAGCTTGAGGCGGGAGATGAACACTGAAGCTTTCTTT. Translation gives CASSLRREMNTEAFF.

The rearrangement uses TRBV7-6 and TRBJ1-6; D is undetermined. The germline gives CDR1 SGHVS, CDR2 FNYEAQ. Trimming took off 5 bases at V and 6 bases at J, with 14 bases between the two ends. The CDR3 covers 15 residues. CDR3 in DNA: TGTGCCAGCAGCGCACAGCTAACCCCTAATTCACCCCTCCACTTT. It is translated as CASSAQLTPNSPLHF. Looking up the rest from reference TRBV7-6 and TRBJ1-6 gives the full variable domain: GAGVSQSPRYKVTKRGQDVALRCDPISGHVSLYWYRQALGQGPEFLTYFNYEAQQDKSGLPNDRFSAERPEGSISTLTIQRTEQRDSAMYRCASSAQLTPNSPLHFGNGTRLTVT.

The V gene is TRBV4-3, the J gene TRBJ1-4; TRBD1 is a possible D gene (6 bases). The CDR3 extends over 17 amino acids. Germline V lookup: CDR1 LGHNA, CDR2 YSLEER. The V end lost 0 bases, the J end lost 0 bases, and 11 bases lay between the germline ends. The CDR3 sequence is CASSQDRGNPTNEKLFF. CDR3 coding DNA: TGCGCCAGCAGCCAAGATAGGGGGAACCCAACTAATGAAAAACTGTTTTTT.

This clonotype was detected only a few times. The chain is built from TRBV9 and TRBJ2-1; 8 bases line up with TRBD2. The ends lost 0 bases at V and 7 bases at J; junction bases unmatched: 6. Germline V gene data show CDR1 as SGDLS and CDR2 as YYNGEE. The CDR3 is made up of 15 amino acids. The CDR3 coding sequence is TGTGCCAGCAGCGTAGGGACTAGCTCGGGGAATGAGCAGTTCTTC. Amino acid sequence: CASSVGTSSGNEQFF.

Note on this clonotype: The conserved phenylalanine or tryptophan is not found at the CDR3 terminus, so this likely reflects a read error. The CDR3 loop is CASSYVGGLQETQYL. The DNA for the CDR3 is TGTGCCAGCAGTTACGTAGGAGGACTTCAAGAGACCCAGTACCTC. The chain has TRBV6-5 and TRBJ2-5, with D possibly being TRBD2 (5 bases). The V and J ends lost 2 bases and 2 bases respectively, with 12 bases between them. Germline assignment: CDR1 MNHEY and CDR2 SVGAGI. The CDR3 covers 15 residues.

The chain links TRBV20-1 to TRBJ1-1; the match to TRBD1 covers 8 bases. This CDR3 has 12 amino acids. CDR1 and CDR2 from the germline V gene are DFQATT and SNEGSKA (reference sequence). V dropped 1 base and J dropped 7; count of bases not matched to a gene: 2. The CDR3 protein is CSARVGTGEAFF. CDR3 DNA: TGCAGTGCTAGAGTGGGGACAGGTGAAGCTTTCTTT.

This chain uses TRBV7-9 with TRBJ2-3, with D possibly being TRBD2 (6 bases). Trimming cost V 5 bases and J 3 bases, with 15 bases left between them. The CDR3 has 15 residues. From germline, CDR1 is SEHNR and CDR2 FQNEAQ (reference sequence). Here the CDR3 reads CASSPAEGRTDTQYF. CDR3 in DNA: TGTGCCAGCAGCCCGGCGGAGGGCCGGACAGATACGCAGTATTTT.

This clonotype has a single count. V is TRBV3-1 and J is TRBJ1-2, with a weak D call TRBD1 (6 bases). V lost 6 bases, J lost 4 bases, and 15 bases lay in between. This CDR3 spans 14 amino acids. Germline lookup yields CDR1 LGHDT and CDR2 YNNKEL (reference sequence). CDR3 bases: TGTGCCAGCAGAGTTCGACAGGCCGGCTATGGCTACACCTTC. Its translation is CASRVRQAGYGYTF.

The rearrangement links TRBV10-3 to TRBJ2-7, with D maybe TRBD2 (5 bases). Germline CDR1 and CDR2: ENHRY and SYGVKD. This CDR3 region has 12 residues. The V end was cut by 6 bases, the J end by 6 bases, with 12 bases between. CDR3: CAIRGEGPEQYV. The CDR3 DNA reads TGTGCCATCAGGGGTGAGGGCCCCGAGCAGTACGTC.

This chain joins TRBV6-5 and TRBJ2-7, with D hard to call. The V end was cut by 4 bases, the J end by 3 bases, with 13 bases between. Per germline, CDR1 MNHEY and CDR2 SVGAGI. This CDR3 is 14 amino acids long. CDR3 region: CASSLEGIYYEQYF. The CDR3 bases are TGTGCCAGCAGTTTAGAAGGGATTTACTACGAGCAGTACTTC.

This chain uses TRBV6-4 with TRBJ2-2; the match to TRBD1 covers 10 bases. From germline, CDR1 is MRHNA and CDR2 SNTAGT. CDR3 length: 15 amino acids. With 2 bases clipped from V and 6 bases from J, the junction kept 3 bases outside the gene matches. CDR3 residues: CASSDKTGGPGELFF. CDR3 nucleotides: TGTGCCAGCAGTGACAAGACAGGGGGCCCCGGGGAGCTGTTTTTT.

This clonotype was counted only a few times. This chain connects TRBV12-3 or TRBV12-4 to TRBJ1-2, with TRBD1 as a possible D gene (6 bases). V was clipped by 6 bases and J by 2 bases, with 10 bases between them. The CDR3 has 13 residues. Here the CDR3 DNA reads TGTGCCAGCAGGCCTCAGGGGAACTATGGCTACACCTTC. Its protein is CASRPQGNYGYTF.

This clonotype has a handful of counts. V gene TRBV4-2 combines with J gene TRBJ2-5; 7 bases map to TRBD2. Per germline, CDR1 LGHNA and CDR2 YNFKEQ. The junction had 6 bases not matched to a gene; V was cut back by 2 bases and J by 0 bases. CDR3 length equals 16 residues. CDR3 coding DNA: TGTGCCAGCAGCCAAAGGGATGGGGGGGACCAAGAGACCCAGTACTTC. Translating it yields CASSQRDGGDQETQYF.

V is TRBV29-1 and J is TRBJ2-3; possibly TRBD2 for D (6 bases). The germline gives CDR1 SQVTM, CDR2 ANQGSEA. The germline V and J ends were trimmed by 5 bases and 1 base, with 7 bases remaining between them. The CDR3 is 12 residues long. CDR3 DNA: TGCAGCGTTCGGAGGGGCACAGATACGCAGTATTTT. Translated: CSVRRGTDTQYF.

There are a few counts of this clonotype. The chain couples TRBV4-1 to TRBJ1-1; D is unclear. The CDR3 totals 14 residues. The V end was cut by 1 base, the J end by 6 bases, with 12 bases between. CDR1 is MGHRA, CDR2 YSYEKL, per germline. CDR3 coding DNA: TGCGCCAGCAGCCAAGGATATACCTCACCTGAAGCTTTCTTT. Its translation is CASSQGYTSPEAFF.

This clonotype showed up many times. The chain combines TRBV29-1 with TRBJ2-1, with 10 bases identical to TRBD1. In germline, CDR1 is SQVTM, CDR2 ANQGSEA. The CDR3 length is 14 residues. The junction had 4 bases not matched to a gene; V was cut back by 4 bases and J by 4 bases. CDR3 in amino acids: CSVGDRGPYNEQFF. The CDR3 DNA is TGCAGCGTTGGGGACAGGGGCCCATACAATGAGCAGTTCTTC.

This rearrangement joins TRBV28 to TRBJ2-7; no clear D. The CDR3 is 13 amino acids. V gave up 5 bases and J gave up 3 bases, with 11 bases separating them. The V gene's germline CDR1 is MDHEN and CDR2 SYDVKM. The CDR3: CASSRNSYYEQYV. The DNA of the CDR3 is TGTGCCAGCAGTCGGAACAGCTACTACGAGCAGTACGTC.

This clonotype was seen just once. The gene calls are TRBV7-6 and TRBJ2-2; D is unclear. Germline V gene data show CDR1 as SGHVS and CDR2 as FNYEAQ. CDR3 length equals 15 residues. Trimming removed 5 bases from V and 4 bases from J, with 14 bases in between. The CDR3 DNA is TGTGCCAGCAGCCCACAACCCTCCTCCACCGGGGAGCTGTTTTTT. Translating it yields CASSPQPSSTGELFF.

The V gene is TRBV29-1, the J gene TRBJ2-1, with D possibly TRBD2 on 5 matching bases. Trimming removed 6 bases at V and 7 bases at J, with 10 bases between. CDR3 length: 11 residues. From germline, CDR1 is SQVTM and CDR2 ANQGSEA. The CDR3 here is CSVTPGNEQFF. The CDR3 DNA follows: TGCAGCGTCACTCCGGGGAATGAGCAGTTCTTC.

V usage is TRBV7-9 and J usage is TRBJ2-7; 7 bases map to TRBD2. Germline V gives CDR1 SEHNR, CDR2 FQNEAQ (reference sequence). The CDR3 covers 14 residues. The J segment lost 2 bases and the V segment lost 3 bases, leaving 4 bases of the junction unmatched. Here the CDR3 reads CASSLSGDPYEQYF. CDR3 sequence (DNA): TGTGCCAGCAGCTTGAGCGGGGACCCCTACGAGCAGTACTTC. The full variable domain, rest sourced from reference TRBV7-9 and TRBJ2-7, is DTGVSQNPRHKITKRGQNVTFRCDPISEHNRLYWYRQTLGQGPEFLTYFQNEAQLEKSRLLSDRFSAERPKGSFSTLEIQRTEQGDSAMYLCASSLSGDPYEQYFGPGTRLTVT.

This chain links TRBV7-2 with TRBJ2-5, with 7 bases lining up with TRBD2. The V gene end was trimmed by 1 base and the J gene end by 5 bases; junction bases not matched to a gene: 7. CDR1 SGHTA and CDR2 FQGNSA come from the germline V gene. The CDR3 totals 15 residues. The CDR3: CASSLGETSWETQYF. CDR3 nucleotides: TGTGCCAGCAGCTTAGGGGAGACTAGCTGGGAGACCCAGTACTTC.

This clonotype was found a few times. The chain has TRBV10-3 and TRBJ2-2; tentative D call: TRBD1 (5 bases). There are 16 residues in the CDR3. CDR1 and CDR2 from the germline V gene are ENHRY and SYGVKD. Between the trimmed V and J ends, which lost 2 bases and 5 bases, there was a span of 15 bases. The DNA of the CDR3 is TGTGCCATCAGTGAGACCCGAACGACAGCGACCGGGGAGCTGTTTTTT. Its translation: CAISETRTTATGELFF.

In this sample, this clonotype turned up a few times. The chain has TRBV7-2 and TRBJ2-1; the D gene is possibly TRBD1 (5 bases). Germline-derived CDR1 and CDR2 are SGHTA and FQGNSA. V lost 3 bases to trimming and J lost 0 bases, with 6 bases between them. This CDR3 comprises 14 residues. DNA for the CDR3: TGTGCCAGCAGCTTTGGGGCCTCCTACAATGAGCAGTTCTTC. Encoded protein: CASSFGASYNEQFF.

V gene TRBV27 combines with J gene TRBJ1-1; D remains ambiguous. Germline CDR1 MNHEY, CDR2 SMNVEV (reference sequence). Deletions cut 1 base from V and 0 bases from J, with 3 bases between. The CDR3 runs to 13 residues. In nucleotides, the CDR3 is TGTGCCAGCAGTTTATTAGTGAACACTGAAGCTTTCTTT. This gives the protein CASSLLVNTEAFF.